These 13 T cell receptor beta chains came from one sample sequenced in a study of T-cell memory formation after mild COVID-19. Using its own MiXCR run on the 5' RACE reads, TCRdb lists one record per CDR3 protein. This table holds about 240,000 distinct CDR3 sequences, 9.4% found once. The sequencing sample was made of PBMCs or a T cell subset sorted from them (not recorded which). The receptors were gathered from a man younger than 35 who had mild COVID-19 (a few samples of this study predate the infection). Cell type and time point are not known.

The chain joins TRBV7-8 to TRBJ2-6; D uncertain. The CDR3 loop spans 13 amino acids. The germline V and J ends were trimmed by 3 bases and 2 bases, with 2 bases remaining between them. Germline loops: CDR1 SGHVS, CDR2 FQNEAQ. The CDR3 DNA is TGTGCCAGCAGCTTCGCTGGGGCCAACGTCCTGACTTTC. This sequence encodes CASSFAGANVLTF. Complete variable domain (other parts from reference TRBV7-8 and TRBJ2-6): GAGVSQSPRYKVAKRGQDVALRCDPISGHVSLFWYQQALGQGPEFLTYFQNEAQLDKSGLPSDRFFAERPEGSVSTLKIQRTQQEDSAVYLCASSFAGANVLTFGAGSRLTVL.

The chain links TRBV4-1 to TRBJ1-2, with no clear D. This CDR3 is built from 15 residues. V lost 3 bases, J lost 7 bases, and 18 bases lay in between. Germline V CDR1 and CDR2: MGHRA, YSYEKL. CDR3 sequence reads: CASSHPMRGSGGYTF. CDR3 nucleotides: TGCGCCAGCAGCCACCCCATGCGGGGAAGCGGTGGCTACACCTTC.

This sequence joins TRBV12-3 or TRBV12-4 and TRBJ1-2, with 8 bases lining up with TRBD1. V lost 7 bases, J lost 6 bases, and 10 bases stayed unmatched. The CDR3 contains 14 residues. Here the CDR3 DNA reads TGTGCCAGCACTCCCACAGGGGGAAGTAATGGCTACACCTTC. Its translation: CASTPTGGSNGYTF.

The V gene is TRBV27, the J gene TRBJ1-5; D unclear. The CDR3 totals 13 residues. The ends were cut back, 2 bases at V and 7 bases at J, with 9 bases in the middle. The germline V gene has CDR1 MNHEY and CDR2 SMNVEV (reference sequence). The CDR3 is CASSLIARQPQHF. The CDR3 DNA reads TGTGCCAGCAGTTTAATAGCCCGGCAGCCCCAGCATTTT.

The chain is built from TRBV11-2 and TRBJ2-5; D remains unclear. Per germline, CDR1 SGHAT and CDR2 FQNNGV. The CDR3 has 14 residues. V dropped 6 bases and J dropped 0 bases, with 11 bases sitting between them. The CDR3 bases are TGTGCCAGCAGTAGATCAGTGTACCAAGAGACCCAGTACTTC. It specifies CASSRSVYQETQYF.

In its sample, this clonotype was seen a few times. The V gene is TRBV6-5, the J gene TRBJ1-1, with unresolved D. Germline V gene lookup returns CDR1 MNHEY and CDR2 SVGAGI. V was clipped by 0 bases and J by 2 bases, with 7 bases between them. This CDR3 has 14 amino acids. The CDR3 DNA is TGTGCCAGCAGTTACTCGACAAAAAACACTGAAGCTTTCTTT. Its protein product is CASSYSTKNTEAFF.

This clonotype has just a few counts. This chain's CDR3 is CASSHPRASYGYTF. In DNA, the CDR3 is TGTGCCAGCAGCCACCCCCGGGCCAGCTATGGCTACACCTTC. This chain joins TRBV12-3 or TRBV12-4 and TRBJ1-2; D gene ambiguous. V gave up 6 bases and J gave up 4 bases, with 15 bases separating them. The CDR3 covers 14 residues.

This clonotype came up many times. The rearrangement links TRBV7-2 to TRBJ2-5, with D possibly being TRBD2 (5 bases). V lost 5 bases, J lost 1 base, and 14 bases lay in between. This CDR3 region has 15 residues. CDR1 SGHTA and CDR2 FQGNSA come from the germline V gene. The CDR3 reads CASSARGWGQETQYF. The CDR3 DNA follows: TGTGCCAGCAGCGCCCGCGGGTGGGGCCAAGAGACCCAGTACTTC.

This clonotype was picked up a small number of times. V gene TRBV20-1 combines with J gene TRBJ2-7; D ambiguous. There are 10 residues in the CDR3. V shed 5 bases and J shed 3 bases, with 5 bases lying between them. Germline loops: CDR1 DFQATT, CDR2 SNEGSKA (reference sequence). CDR3 nucleotides: TGCAGTGCTGTTTACTACGAGCAGTACTTC. Translated: CSAVYYEQYF.

The rearrangement joins TRBV6-5 to TRBJ1-1, with D possibly TRBD1 on 5 matching bases. The germline V gene has CDR1 MNHEY and CDR2 SVGAGI. Trimming pared 2 bases from V and 1 base from J, leaving 17 bases between. CDR3 length: 17 residues. For the CDR3, the DNA is TGTGCCAGCAGTTACCGAAGGCGGGGGTGGCAGAACACTGAAGCTTTCTTT. It encodes CASSYRRRGWQNTEAFF.

J is TRBJ2-1 and V is TRBV9; no reliable D call. The V and J ends lost 0 bases and 4 bases respectively, with 5 bases between them. Germline V gene data show CDR1 as SGDLS and CDR2 as YYNGEE. The CDR3 is made up of 13 amino acids. The CDR3 nucleotides read TGTGCCAGCAGCGTAGAGATATACAATGAGCAGTTCTTC. Encoded protein: CASSVEIYNEQFF.

This sequence joins TRBV20-1 and TRBJ2-5; D might be TRBD1 (6 bases). The CDR3 sequence is 14 residues long. Germline loops: CDR1 DFQATT, CDR2 SNEGSKA (reference sequence). The germline V and J ends were trimmed by 3 bases and 5 bases, with 16 bases remaining between them. The CDR3 sequence is CSARAGESRETQYF. CDR3 in DNA: TGCAGTGCTAGGGCAGGGGAATCCAGGGAGACCCAGTACTTC.

This clonotype occurred a few times. The rearrangement uses TRBV3-1 and TRBJ1-6; no definite D call. Per the germline V gene, CDR1 is LGHDT and CDR2 is YNNKEL (reference sequence). Trimming removed 0 bases at V and 14 bases at J, with 11 bases between. The CDR3 spans 13 residues. The CDR3 DNA follows: TGTGCCAGCAGCCAAGAGATCGGAACAACCCTCCACTTT. Its translation: CASSQEIGTTLHF.